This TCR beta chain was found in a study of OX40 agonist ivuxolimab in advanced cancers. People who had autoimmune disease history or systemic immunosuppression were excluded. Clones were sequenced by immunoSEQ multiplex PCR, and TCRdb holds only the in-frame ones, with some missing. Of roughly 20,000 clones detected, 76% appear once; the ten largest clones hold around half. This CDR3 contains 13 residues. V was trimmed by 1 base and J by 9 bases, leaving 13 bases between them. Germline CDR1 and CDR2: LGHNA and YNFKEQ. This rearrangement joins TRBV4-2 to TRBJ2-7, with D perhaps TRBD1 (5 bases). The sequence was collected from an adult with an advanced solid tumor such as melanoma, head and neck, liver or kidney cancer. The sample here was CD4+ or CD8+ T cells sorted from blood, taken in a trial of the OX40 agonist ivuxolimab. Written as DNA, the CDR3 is TGTGCCAGCAGCCAAGTTTCAGGGCCGATGCAGTACTTC. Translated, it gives CASSQVSGPMQYF.